These 21 T cell receptor beta chains originate from one sample sequenced in a study of molecular identifiers for immune sequencing clone quantification. TCRdb reprocessed the PCR reads via MiXCR and lists one record per CDR3 protein. The sample comprises about 640,000 distinct CDR3 sequences, about 20% of which are singletons, and around 0.9% rests with the top ten. The sequencing sample was made of naive CD8+ T cells from blood, with Jurkat cell RNA spiked in. Subset: FACS-sorted CD8+CD4-CCR7+CD45RA+ naive T cells. The receptors shown here come from a human donor in good health. Some libraries in this study had Jurkat cell RNA spiked in.

The V gene is TRBV12-3 or TRBV12-4, the J gene TRBJ1-1; D ambiguous. Trimming cost V 8 bases and J 4 bases, with 20 bases left between them. This CDR3 spans 15 amino acids. For the CDR3, the DNA is TGTGCCAGCTCGCCGGACGGAGGGAAGAGCACTGAAGCTTTCTTT. This translates into CASSPDGGKSTEAFF.

This clonotype has a count of ten or more. This chain uses TRBV7-9 with TRBJ2-2; D gene uncertain. The CDR3 is 14 amino acids. V lost 3 bases and J lost 5, with 10 bases in between. Germline V lookup: CDR1 SEHNR, CDR2 FQNEAQ (reference sequence). The CDR3 reads CASSFSYITGELFF. CDR3 bases: TGTGCCAGCAGCTTCTCCTACATAACCGGGGAGCTGTTTTTT.

About this clonotype itself: A read error may explain this, as a much larger clone is one base away. No conserved phenylalanine or tryptophan ends this CDR3, so it is likely a read error. The V call is TRBV7-2, the J call TRBJ2-7; D is undetermined. This CDR3 spans 14 amino acids. Germline-derived CDR1 and CDR2 are SGHTA and FQGNSA. V lost 1 base and J lost 0, with 7 bases in between. CDR3 in amino acids: CASSLDYDSYEQYC. The CDR3 bases are TGTGCCAGCAGCTTAGACTACGACTCCTACGAGCAGTACTGC.

This clonotype has ten or more counts. The chain employs TRBV4-3 and TRBJ2-1; no definite D call. This CDR3 has 13 residues. Germline V CDR1 and CDR2: LGHNA, YSLEER. Trimming took off 0 bases at V and 7 bases at J, with 7 bases between the two ends. This CDR3 reads CASSQDTENEQFF. The CDR3 region has the DNA TGCGCCAGCAGCCAAGATACGGAGAATGAGCAGTTCTTC.

This clonotype occurred many times. The chain is built from TRBV24-1 and TRBJ2-7; possible D gene TRBD1, 5 bases. Germline-derived CDR1 and CDR2 are KGHDR and SFDVKD. The CDR3 covers 11 residues. Trimming shortened V by 0 bases and J by 13 bases, and 9 bases separated the two germline ends. CDR3 in DNA: TGTGCCACCAGTGATTTGCAGGGCTTTTACTTC. Translation: CATSDLQGFYF.

This clonotype came up many times. The chain recombines TRBV6-2 or TRBV6-3 with TRBJ2-5; D call uncertain. This CDR3 contains 14 residues. In germline, CDR1 is MNHEY, CDR2 SVGEGT. V was clipped by 2 bases and J by 1 base, with 8 bases between them. CDR3 in DNA: TGTGCCAGCAGTTACGACGCGGTCCAAGAGACCCAGTACTTC. Amino acids: CASSYDAVQETQYF.

V and J are TRBV28 and TRBJ2-7; tentative D call: TRBD2 (6 bases). This CDR3 comprises 15 residues. Germline V gene data show CDR1 as MDHEN and CDR2 as SYDVKM. Trimming stripped 4 bases from V and 5 bases from J, with 18 bases between. DNA for the CDR3: TGTGCCAGCAGTTCCTCCCAGGGACTCTACCACGAGCAGTACTTC. It translates to CASSSSQGLYHEQYF.

This clonotype was seen only a few times. The gene calls are TRBV28 and TRBJ2-3; 11 bases are a match to TRBD2. The CDR3 is 18 amino acids. Trimming cost V 0 bases and J 5 bases; bases outside gene matches: 10. CDR1 is MDHEN, CDR2 SYDVKM, per germline. CDR3 DNA: TGTGCCAGCAGTTTATGGGGGGCTAGCGGGGGGTTTAGAGATACGCAGTATTTT. This sequence encodes CASSLWGASGGFRDTQYF.

This clonotype appeared many times. This chain links TRBV6-5 with TRBJ2-2, with TRBD1 identical over 7 bases. The junction had 7 bases not matched to a gene; V was cut back by 7 bases and J by 5 bases. The germline CDR1 and CDR2 sequences are MNHEY and SVGAGI. The CDR3 covers 14 residues. This chain's CDR3 is CASTWTGGTGELFF. CDR3 DNA sequence: TGTGCCAGCACCTGGACAGGTGGTACCGGGGAGCTGTTTTTT.

On this clonotype: This may arise from a read error, as a much more abundant clone is one base away. The gene calls are TRBV7-4 and TRBJ2-1; 10 positions match TRBD2. The CDR3 spans 17 residues. The germline gives CDR1 SGHVT, CDR2 SQSDAQ. The CDR3 DNA reads TGTGCCAGCAGCTTGGGGCAAGCGGGGGGGCCTTACAATGAGCAGCTCTTC. Amino acids: CASSLGQAGGPYNEQLF.

This clonotype was picked up a small number of times. The chain uses TRBV24-1 and TRBJ2-5; 8 bases are a match to TRBD1. CDR1 is KGHDR, CDR2 SFDVKD, per germline. The CDR3 is made up of 16 amino acids. V shed 4 bases and J 2 bases; nucleotides not matched to a gene: 8. The CDR3 sequence: CATSDLDRGGQETQYF. CDR3 DNA: TGTGCCACCAGTGACCTTGACAGGGGTGGACAAGAGACCCAGTACTTC.

The chain couples TRBV30 to TRBJ2-7, with TRBD1 matching over 8 bases. The V gene end was trimmed by 5 bases and the J gene end by 3 bases; junction bases not matched to a gene: 3. CDR1 and CDR2 from the germline V gene are GTSNPN and SVGIG (reference sequence). The CDR3 sequence is 12 residues long. CDR3 protein: CAWDRGNYEQYF. The CDR3, as DNA: TGTGCCTGGGACAGGGGAAACTACGAGCAGTACTTC.

The chain uses TRBV5-8 and TRBJ2-2; 7 nucleotides agree with TRBD2. CDR3 size: 15 residues. V was pared by 4 bases and J by 5 bases, with 8 bases of the junction left unmatched. Germline V gives CDR1 SGHTS, CDR2 YDEGEE. The CDR3 nucleotides are TGTGCCAGCAGCCCCGAGCGGGGAAGTACCGGGGAGCTGTTTTTT. It encodes CASSPERGSTGELFF.

This clonotype was recorded a few times. V is TRBV12-3 or TRBV12-4 and J is TRBJ2-3; 10 positions match TRBD2. The CDR3 length is 16 residues. Trimming removed 5 bases from V and 3 bases from J; junction bases left unmatched: 8. This CDR3 is CASSPLGTSDTDTQYF. The CDR3 nucleotides read TGTGCCAGCAGTCCCCTCGGGACTAGCGATACAGATACGCAGTATTTT.

This clonotype occurred many times. The chain joins TRBV4-1 to TRBJ2-7; 9 positions agree with TRBD2. The CDR3 totals 15 residues. CDR1 and CDR2 (germline): MGHRA, YSYEKL. Unmatched junction bases numbered 7, after V lost 0 bases and J lost 7 bases. The chain's CDR3 is CASSQDPLAGYEQYF. The CDR3, as DNA: TGCGCCAGCAGCCAAGATCCGCTAGCGGGGTATGAGCAGTACTTC.

To note about this clonotype: This may stem from a read error, because a much larger clone lies one nucleotide away. The chain carries TRBV7-2 and TRBJ2-1; D is unclear. Per the germline V gene, CDR1 is SGHTA and CDR2 is FQGNSA. This CDR3 contains 13 residues. The CDR3 DNA follows: TGTGCCAGCAGCTTAGCGATGGGTAATGGGCAGTTCTTC. It specifies CASSLAMGNGQFF.

Worth noting for this clonotype: A read error is possible here, since a much larger clone lies one base away. This sequence joins TRBV7-6 and TRBJ2-7, with TRBD1 matching over 9 bases. The CDR3 spans 14 residues. Germline CDR1 SGHVS, CDR2 FNYEAQ. The CDR3 sequence: CASAPGTGYREQNF. The CDR3 DNA sequence: TGTGCCAGCGCTCCCGGGACAGGGTATCGAGAGCAGAACTTC. Combining the CDR3 with reference TRBV7-6 and TRBJ2-7 gives the whole variable domain GAGVSQSPRYKVTKRGQDVALRCDPISGHVSLYWYRQALGQGPEFLTYFNYEAQQDKSGLPNDRFSAERPEGSISTLTIQRTEQRDSAMYRCASAPGTGYREQNFGPGTRLTVT.

With regard to this clonotype: A read error may be the cause here, since a much bigger clone is one base away. In DNA, the CDR3 is TGTGCCAGCAGTTACTCCTTTCGGACACCGACCTACGAGCAGTACTTC. As protein: CASSYSFRTPTYEQYF. The chain links TRBV6-5 to TRBJ2-7; D might be TRBD1 (5 bases). Germline lookup yields CDR1 MNHEY and CDR2 SVGAGI. Trimming cost V 0 bases and J 2 bases, with 14 bases left between them. The CDR3 consists of 16 residues.

With regard to this clonotype: Germline and junction disagree at one end, which may indicate a read error. The chain links TRBV6-5 to TRBJ2-7; TRBD2 matches at 7 bases. The CDR3 runs 12 residues. The germline CDR1 and CDR2 sequences are MNHEY and SVGAGI. The CDR3 nucleotides are TGTGCCAGCGGTTACTCCGGGGGGGAGCAGTACTTC. Amino acid sequence: CASGYSGGEQYF.

This clonotype was seen repeatedly, ten times or more. The chain has TRBV14 and TRBJ1-2; D gene uncertain. CDR3 length equals 13 residues. The germline gives CDR1 SGHDN, CDR2 FVKESK. The V gene lost 4 bases and the J gene lost 3 bases, with 9 bases spanning the gap. In DNA form, the CDR3 reads TGTGCCAGCAGCCTGAGGAGGGACTATGGCTACACCTTC. Its protein product is CASSLRRDYGYTF.

This clonotype was found many times. The chain carries TRBV7-6 and TRBJ2-3; no definite D call. V was trimmed by 1 base and J by 3 bases, leaving 11 bases between them. This CDR3 is built from 15 residues. The germline gives CDR1 SGHVS, CDR2 FNYEAQ. CDR3 nucleotides: TGTGCCAGCAGCTTAGAGCTTCAAAGTACAGATACGCAGTATTTT. Amino acid sequence: CASSLELQSTDTQYF.